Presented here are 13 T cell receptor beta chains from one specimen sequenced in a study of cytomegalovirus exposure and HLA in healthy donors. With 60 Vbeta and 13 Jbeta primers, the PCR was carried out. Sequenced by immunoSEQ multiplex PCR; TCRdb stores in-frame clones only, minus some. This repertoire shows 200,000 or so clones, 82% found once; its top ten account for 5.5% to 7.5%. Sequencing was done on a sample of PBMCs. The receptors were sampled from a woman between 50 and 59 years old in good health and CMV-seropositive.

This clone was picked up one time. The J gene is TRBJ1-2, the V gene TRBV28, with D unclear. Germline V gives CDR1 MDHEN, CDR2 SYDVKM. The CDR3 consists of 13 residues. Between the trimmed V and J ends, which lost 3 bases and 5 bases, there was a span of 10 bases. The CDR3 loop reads CASSFDNGYGYTF. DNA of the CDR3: TGTGCCAGCAGTTTTGACAACGGTTATGGCTACACCTTC.

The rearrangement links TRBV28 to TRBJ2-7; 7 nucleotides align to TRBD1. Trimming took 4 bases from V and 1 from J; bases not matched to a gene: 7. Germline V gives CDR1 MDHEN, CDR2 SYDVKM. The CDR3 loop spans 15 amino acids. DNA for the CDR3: TGTGCCAGCAGTTCGTGGGCAGGGGGTTCCTACGAGCAGTACTTC. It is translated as CASSSWAGGSYEQYF.

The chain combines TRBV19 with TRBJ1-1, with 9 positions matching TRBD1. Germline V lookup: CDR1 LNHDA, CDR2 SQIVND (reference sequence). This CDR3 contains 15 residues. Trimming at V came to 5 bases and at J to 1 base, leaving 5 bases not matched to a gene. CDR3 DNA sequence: TGTGCCAGTAGTCCCGGGACAGGGAGGAACACTGAAGCTTTCTTT. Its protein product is CASSPGTGRNTEAFF.

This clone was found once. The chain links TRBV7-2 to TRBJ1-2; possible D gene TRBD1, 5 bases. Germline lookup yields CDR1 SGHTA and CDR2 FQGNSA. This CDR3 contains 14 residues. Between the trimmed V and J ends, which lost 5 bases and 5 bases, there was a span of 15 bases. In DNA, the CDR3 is TGTGCCAGCAGCGCCCCGGGGGAATGGTATGGCTACACCTTC. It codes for CASSAPGEWYGYTF.

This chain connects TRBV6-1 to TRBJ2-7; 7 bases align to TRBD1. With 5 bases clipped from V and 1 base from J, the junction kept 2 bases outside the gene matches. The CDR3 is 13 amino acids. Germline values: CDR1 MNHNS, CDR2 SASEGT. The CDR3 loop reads CASSWGQSYEQYF. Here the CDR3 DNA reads TGTGCCAGCAGTTGGGGACAGTCCTACGAGCAGTACTTC.

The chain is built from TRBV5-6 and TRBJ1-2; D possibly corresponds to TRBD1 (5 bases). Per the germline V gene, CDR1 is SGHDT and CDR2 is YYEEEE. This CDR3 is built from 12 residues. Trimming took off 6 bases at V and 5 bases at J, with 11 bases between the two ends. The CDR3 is CASNDSPYGYTF. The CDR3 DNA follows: TGTGCCAGCAACGACAGTCCGTATGGCTACACCTTC.

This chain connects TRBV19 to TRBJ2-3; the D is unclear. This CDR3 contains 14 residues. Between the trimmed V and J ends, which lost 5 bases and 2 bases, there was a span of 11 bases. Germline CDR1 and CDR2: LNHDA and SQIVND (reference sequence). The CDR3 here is CASSPGSITDTQYF. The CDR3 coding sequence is TGTGCCAGTAGTCCGGGTTCAATCACAGATACGCAGTATTTT.

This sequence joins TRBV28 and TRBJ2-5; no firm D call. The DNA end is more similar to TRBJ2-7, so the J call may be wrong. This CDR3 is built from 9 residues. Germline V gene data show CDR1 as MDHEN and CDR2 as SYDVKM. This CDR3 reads CASKCEQYF. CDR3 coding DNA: TGTGCCAGCAAATGCGAGCAGTACTTC.

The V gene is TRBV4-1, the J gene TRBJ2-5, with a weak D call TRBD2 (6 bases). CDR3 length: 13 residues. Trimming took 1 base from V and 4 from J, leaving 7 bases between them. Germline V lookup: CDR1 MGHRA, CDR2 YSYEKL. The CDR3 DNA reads TGCGCCAGCAGCCAAGTGGGGGGAGAGACCCAGTACTTC. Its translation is CASSQVGGETQYF.

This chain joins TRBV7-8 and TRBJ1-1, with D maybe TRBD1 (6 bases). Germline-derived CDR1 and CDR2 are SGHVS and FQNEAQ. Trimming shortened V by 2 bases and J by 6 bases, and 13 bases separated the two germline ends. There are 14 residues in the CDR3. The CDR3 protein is CASSLRGGIAEAFF. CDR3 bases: TGTGCCAGCAGCTTAAGGGGGGGTATCGCTGAAGCTTTCTTT.

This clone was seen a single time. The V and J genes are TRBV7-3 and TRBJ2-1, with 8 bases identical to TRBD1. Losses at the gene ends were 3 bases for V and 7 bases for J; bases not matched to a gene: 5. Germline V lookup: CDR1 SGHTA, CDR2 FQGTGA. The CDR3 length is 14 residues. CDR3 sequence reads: CASSLAGGGNEQFF. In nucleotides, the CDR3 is TGTGCCAGCAGCTTGGCAGGGGGCGGGAATGAGCAGTTCTTC.

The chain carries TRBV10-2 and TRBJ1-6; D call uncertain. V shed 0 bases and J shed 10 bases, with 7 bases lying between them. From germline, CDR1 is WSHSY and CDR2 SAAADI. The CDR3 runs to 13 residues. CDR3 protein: CASSESSKSPLHF. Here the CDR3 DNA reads TGCGCCAGCAGTGAGTCGAGCAAGTCACCCCTCCACTTT.

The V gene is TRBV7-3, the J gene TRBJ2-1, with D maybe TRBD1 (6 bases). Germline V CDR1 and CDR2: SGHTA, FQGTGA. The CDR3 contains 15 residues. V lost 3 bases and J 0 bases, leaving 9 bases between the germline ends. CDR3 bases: TGTGCCAGCAGCTTGTCGACAGGCTCCTACAATGAGCAGTTCTTC. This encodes CASSLSTGSYNEQFF.